This T cell receptor (beta chain) appears in the sequencing data of a study of T cell responses to AZD1222 COVID-19 vaccine. Notes on the study in general: Possibly, clonal diversity was underestimated; donors were largely white British and included more females. Nearly half of spike-specific TCRs reportedly go after variant regions that carry no mutations. There were vaccine-associated CD4 TCRs across spike, dominant at 160-218 and 743-854. The repertoires were collected only after the peak T cell response.

Looked up from germline, CDR1 is SGHDT and CDR2 is YYEEEE. The CDR3 is 16 amino acids. V trimming: 1 base; J trimming: 2 bases; junction bases outside the gene matches: 6. Generated by immunoSEQ multiplex PCR, the TCRdb table keeps only in-frame clones and is missing some. In the table there are tens of thousands of clones, 85% to 90% of which are singletons. This clone was seen a single time. The antigen remains undetermined. V gene TRBV5-6 combines with J gene TRBJ1-2, with 9 bases aligning to TRBD1. This clonotype originated in an adult in good health. The sequences come from peripheral blood, collected on day 0 of AZD1222 vaccination. The CDR3 region has the DNA TGTGCCAGCAGCTTGCTGGGGACAGGGCTCAACTATGGCTACACCTTC. Translated, it gives CASSLLGTGLNYGYTF.